This T cell receptor (beta chain) is from a study of blood T cell repertoires in COVID-19. Study background: The analysed material was cDNA or gDNA that came from T cells, B-cell-depleted T cells, or PBMCs.

This CDR3 comprises 14 residues. Germline V gene data show CDR1 as KGHSH and CDR2 as LQKENI. V shed 0 bases and J shed 6 bases, with 8 bases lying between them. Sequencing was performed with immunoSEQ multiplex PCR; in TCRdb, only in-frame clones are kept and a portion is missing. Among about 62,000 clones listed, more than 75% were seen once. The gene calls are TRBV18 and TRBJ2-2, with D perhaps TRBD2 (5 bases). This receptor was obtained from a man aged 70 or older with acute or convalescent COVID-19. Sample: peripheral blood. CDR3 in amino acids: CASSPPAGAGELFF. For the CDR3, the DNA is TGTGCCAGCTCACCACCGGCCGGGGCCGGGGAGCTGTTTTTT.